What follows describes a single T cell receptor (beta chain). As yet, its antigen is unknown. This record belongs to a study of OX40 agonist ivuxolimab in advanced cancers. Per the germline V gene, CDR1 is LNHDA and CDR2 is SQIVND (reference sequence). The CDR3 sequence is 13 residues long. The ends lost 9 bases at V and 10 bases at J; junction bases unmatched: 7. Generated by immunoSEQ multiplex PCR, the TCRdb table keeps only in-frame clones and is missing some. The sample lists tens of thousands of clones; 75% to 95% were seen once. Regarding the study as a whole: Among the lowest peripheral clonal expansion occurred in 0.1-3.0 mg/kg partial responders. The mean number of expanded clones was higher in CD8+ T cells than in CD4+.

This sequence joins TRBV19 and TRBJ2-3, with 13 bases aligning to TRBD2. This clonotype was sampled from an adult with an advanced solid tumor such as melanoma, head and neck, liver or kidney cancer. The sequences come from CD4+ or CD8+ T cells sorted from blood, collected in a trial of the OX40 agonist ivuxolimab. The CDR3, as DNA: TGTGCCAGACGACTAGCGGGAGGCCCATCGCAGTATTTT. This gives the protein CARRLAGGPSQYF.